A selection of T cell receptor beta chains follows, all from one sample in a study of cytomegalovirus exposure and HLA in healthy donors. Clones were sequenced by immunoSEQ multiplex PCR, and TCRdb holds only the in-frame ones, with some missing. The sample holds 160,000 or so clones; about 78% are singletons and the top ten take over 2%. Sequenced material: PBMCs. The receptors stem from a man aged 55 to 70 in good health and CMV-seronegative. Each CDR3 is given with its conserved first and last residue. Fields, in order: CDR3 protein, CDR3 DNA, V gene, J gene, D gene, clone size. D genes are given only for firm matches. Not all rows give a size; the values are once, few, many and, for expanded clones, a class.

CSAAGTGSIDTQYF	TGCAGCGCGGCCGGGACAGGGAGTATAGATACGCAGTATTTT	TRBV29-1	TRBJ2-3	TRBD1	-
CASSYGRQINYGYTF	TGCGCCAGCAGCTACGGGCGACAGATTAACTATGGCTACACCTTC	TRBV5-1	TRBJ1-2	-	few
CATTKWERNYEQYF	TGTGCCACCACGAAATGGGAGCGAAACTACGAGCAGTACTTC	TRBV10-3	TRBJ2-7	-	-
CASSLEGRRTHGYTF	TGTGCCAGCAGCTTAGAAGGCAGGCGCACCCATGGCTACACCTTC	TRBV7-8	TRBJ1-2	-	-
CASKTAVNYGYTF	TGTGCCAGCAAGACAGCTGTTAACTATGGCTACACCTTC	TRBV6-1	TRBJ1-2	-	-
CASSPTDRERQYF	TGTGCCAGCAGCCCAACGGATCGGGAGCGGCAGTACTTC	TRBV13	TRBJ2-7	-	many
CASSKEQGKRRQETQYF	TGTGCCAGCAGCAAAGAACAGGGTAAGAGGCGGCAAGAGACCCAGTACTTC	TRBV21-1	TRBJ2-5	-	few
CASSRLAGVPGELFF	TGTGCCAGCAGCCGTCTAGCGGGAGTGCCCGGGGAGCTGTTTTTT	TRBV7-3	TRBJ2-2	TRBD2	-
CASSIDRGPYEQYF	TGTGCCAGTAGTATAGACAGGGGACCCTACGAGCAGTACTTC	TRBV19	TRBJ2-7	-	-
CASSMGQGQGPQHF	TGTGCCAGTAGTATGGGACAGGGCCAGGGGCCCCAGCATTTT	TRBV19	TRBJ1-5	TRBD1	-
CASSIGLAGRAETQYF	TGTGCCAGCAGCATCGGACTAGCCGGGAGGGCAGAGACCCAGTACTTC	TRBV7-3	TRBJ2-5	TRBD2	-
CASSSGTETEAFF	TGTGCCAGCAGCTCCGGGACAGAGACTGAAGCTTTCTTT	TRBV7-3	TRBJ1-1	TRBD1	-
CASTPGPSGNTIYF	TGTGCCAGCACCCCCGGTCCCTCTGGAAACACCATATATTTT	TRBV6-6	TRBJ1-3	-	-
CSVELADTQYF	TGCAGCGTTGAGCTAGCAGATACGCAGTATTTT	TRBV29-1	TRBJ2-3	-	-
CASSQLAGPTDTQYF	TGTGCCAGCAGCCAGCTAGCGGGGCCCACAGATACGCAGTATTTT	TRBV6-5	TRBJ2-3	TRBD2	-
CASSKGVQETQYF	TGTGCCAGTAGTAAGGGAGTCCAAGAGACCCAGTACTTC	TRBV19	TRBJ2-5	-	-
CASSLGLAGAYNEQFF	TGTGCCAGCAGCTTGGGCCTAGCGGGGGCGTACAATGAGCAGTTCTTC	TRBV5-4	TRBJ2-1	TRBD2	-
CSVTTSGIGNEQFF	TGCAGCGTGACTACTAGCGGGATTGGCAATGAGCAGTTCTTC	TRBV29-1	TRBJ2-1	TRBD2	-
CASTSPGGGTEAFF	TGTGCCAGTACCTCACCGGGGGGCGGGACTGAAGCTTTCTTT	TRBV19	TRBJ1-1	-	-
CASSLVSYNEQFF	TGTGCCAGCAGCTTGGTCAGCTACAATGAGCAGTTCTTC	TRBV5-4	TRBJ2-1	-	few
CASSGDRGKYF	TGCGCCAGCAGCGGCGACAGGGGCAAGTACTTC	TRBV5-1	TRBJ2-7	TRBD1	-
CASRLQGNQPQHF	TGTGCCAGCAGACTACAGGGGAATCAGCCCCAGCATTTT	TRBV6-1	TRBJ1-5	TRBD1	-
CASRLGRVFSEQFF	TGTGCCAGCCGCTTAGGCAGGGTTTTTAGTGAGCAGTTCTTC	TRBV5-6	TRBJ2-1	-	-
CASSESSARRNSPLHF	TGTGCCAGCAGTGAATCAAGTGCGAGGAGAAATTCACCCCTCCACTTT	TRBV6-1	TRBJ1-6	-	-
CASTGGSYEQYF	TGTGCCAGTACAGGGGGAAGCTACGAGCAGTACTTC	TRBV19	TRBJ2-7	TRBD1	-
CASSALAVRYGYTF	TGTGCCAGCAGTGCTTTGGCAGTACGCTATGGCTACACCTTC	TRBV2	TRBJ1-2	-	few
CASSFGTGGADTQYF	TGTGCCAGCAGCTTTGGTACAGGGGGAGCAGATACGCAGTATTTT	TRBV11-2	TRBJ2-3	TRBD1	few
CASSLAANSYNEQFF	TGTGCCAGCAGCCTAGCGGCCAATTCCTACAATGAGCAGTTCTTC	TRBV7-2	TRBJ2-1	TRBD2	-
CASSSGGGDTGELFF	TGTGCCAGCAGCTCCGGTGGAGGGGACACCGGGGAGCTGTTTTTT	TRBV5-4	TRBJ2-2	-	-
CASSTGTGIGELFF	TGTGCCAGCAGCACTGGGACAGGAATCGGGGAGCTGTTTTTT	TRBV5-6	TRBJ2-2	TRBD1	-
CASSLASRSANYGYTF	TGTGCCAGCAGCTTAGCCTCGCGGTCAGCTAACTATGGCTACACCTTC	TRBV7-9	TRBJ1-2	-	-
CASSLTGGRIGEARMCEAFF	TGCGCCAGCAGCTTGACAGGCGGAAGGATCGGTGAGGCGAGGATGTGTGAAGCTTTCTTT	TRBV5-1	TRBJ1-1	-	-
CASSKTYEQYF	TGTGCCAGCAGCAAAACCTACGAGCAGTACTTC	TRBV14	TRBJ2-7	-	-
CASSQGDDRANYGYTF	TGCGCCAGCAGCCAAGGAGACGACAGGGCAAACTATGGCTACACCTTC	TRBV4-1	TRBJ1-2	TRBD1	-
CSVEEGARFPYEQYF	TGCAGCGTTGAAGAGGGGGCGAGATTCCCCTACGAGCAGTACTTC	TRBV29-1	TRBJ2-7	-	-
CASSLEGPPMNTEAFF	TGCGCCAGCAGCTTGGAGGGGCCCCCCATGAACACTGAAGCTTTCTTT	TRBV5-1	TRBJ1-1	-	-
CASSETSGSRYEQYF	TGTGCCAGCAGTGAGACTAGCGGGAGTCGGTACGAGCAGTACTTC	TRBV25-1	TRBJ2-7	TRBD2	-
CASSRQVQETQYF	TGTGCCAGCTCAAGACAGGTCCAAGAGACCCAGTACTTC	TRBV18	TRBJ2-5	-	-
CASSVGDRGTSSYEQYF	TGTGCCAGCAGCGTAGGAGACAGGGGGACCAGCTCCTACGAGCAGTACTTC	TRBV9	TRBJ2-7	TRBD1	-
CASAPDFAYNEQFF	TGTGCCAGTGCCCCGGACTTCGCCTACAATGAGCAGTTCTTC	TRBV19	TRBJ2-1	-	few
CASQQGTEETQYF	TGTGCCAGCCAACAGGGGACCGAAGAGACCCAGTACTTC	TRBV27	TRBJ2-5	TRBD1	-
CSVRERGQSSYEQYF	TGCAGCGTGCGAGAAAGGGGACAGAGCTCCTACGAGCAGTACTTC	TRBV29-1	TRBJ2-7	TRBD1	-
CASSPTGMNTEAFF	TGTGCCAGCAGTCCGACAGGGATGAACACTGAAGCTTTCTTT	TRBV7-6	TRBJ1-1	TRBD1	-
CASSYPGGGTEAFF	TGTGCCAGCAGTTACCCAGGCGGGGGCACTGAAGCTTTCTTT	TRBV6-6	TRBJ1-1	-	-